The 21 T cell receptor beta chains below all came from one sample that was sequenced in a study of T cell changes during pregnancy in multiple sclerosis. Sequencing used immunoSEQ multiplex PCR; TCRdb keeps in-frame clones, though not all of them. The sample carries more than 55,000 clones, roughly 88% recorded once. The sequencing here drew on peripheral blood, taken in the third trimester of pregnancy. The receptors derive from a female donor in good health, enrolled as a control in a pregnancy study.

The V call is TRBV5-8, the J call TRBJ1-3; 7 positions agree with TRBD1. The J segment lost 3 bases and the V segment lost 3 bases, leaving 9 bases of the junction unmatched. Germline loops: CDR1 SGHTS, CDR2 YDEGEE. The CDR3 totals 16 residues. Here the CDR3 reads CASSSETGPFGNTIYF. The CDR3 bases are TGTGCCAGCAGCTCGGAGACAGGGCCGTTTGGAAACACCATATATTTT. Drawing the rest from reference TRBV5-8 and TRBJ1-3, the complete variable domain is EAGVTQSPTHLIKTRGQQATLRCSPISGHTSVYWYQQALGLGLQFLLWYDEGEERNRGNFPPRFSGRQFPNYSSELNVNALELEDSALYLCASSSETGPFGNTIYFGEGSWLTVV.

The chain links TRBV19 to TRBJ2-3; 9 positions agree with TRBD2. The CDR3 has 15 amino acids. The V and J ends lost 5 bases and 2 bases, in that order; junction bases with no gene match: 5. Germline V gene sequence: CDR1 LNHDA, CDR2 SQIVND (reference sequence). CDR3 loop: CASSDRLAVTDTQYF. The CDR3 coding sequence is TGTGCCAGTAGTGACCGACTAGCGGTCACAGATACGCAGTATTTT.

This clone was detected only once. CDR3 residues: CASSAGDQPQHF. The CDR3 DNA reads TGTGCCAGCAGCGCGGGCGATCAGCCCCAGCATTTT. The chain recombines TRBV5-4 with TRBJ1-5; no clear D. CDR1 is SGHNT and CDR2 is YYREEE in the germline V gene (reference sequence). The CDR3 spans 12 residues. Trimming removed 4 bases at V and 5 bases at J, with 7 bases between. The full variable domain, in which reference TRBV5-4 and TRBJ1-5 provide the parts outside the CDR3, is ETGVTQSPTHLIKTRGQQVTLRCSSQSGHNTVSWYQQALGQGPQFIFQYYREEENGRGNFPPRFSGLQFPNYSSELNVNALELDDSALYLCASSAGDQPQHFGDGTRLSIL.

The chain combines TRBV18 with TRBJ1-5; 7 bases map to TRBD1. CDR1 and CDR2 from the germline V gene are KGHSH and LQKENI. Germline trimming cut 3 bases from V and 9 bases from J; bases unmatched to any gene: 8. This CDR3 contains 14 residues. CDR3 nucleotides: TGTGCCAGCTCACCTCGACAGGGCTTGAGGCCCCAGCATTTT. Translating it yields CASSPRQGLRPQHF.

The chain combines TRBV5-8 with TRBJ2-1; 8 nucleotides agree with TRBD2. Germline V gene lookup returns CDR1 SGHTS and CDR2 YDEGEE. After removal of 0 bases from V and 0 bases from J, the junction contained 11 bases not matched to a gene. CDR3 length: 19 amino acids. CDR3 bases: TGTGCCAGCAGCTTGGCCGACTTGGCGGGGGGCCGCTCCTACAATGAGCAGTTCTTC. This gives the protein CASSLADLAGGRSYNEQFF.

This rearrangement joins TRBV12-2 to TRBJ2-3; the table's D call, TRBD1, has no DNA check behind it. TRBV12-2 is given as a pseudogene. The CDR3 sequence is 14 residues long. DNA of the CDR3: TGTGCAAGTCGCTTAGCACAGGTGGGGGATACGCAGTATTTT. Protein sequence: CASRLAQVGDTQYF.

The chain links TRBV27 to TRBJ1-5, with D possibly matching TRBD1 (6 bases). The V gene's germline CDR1 is MNHEY and CDR2 SMNVEV (reference sequence). Trimming took 6 bases from V and 0 from J, leaving 9 bases between them. The CDR3 contains 14 residues. The CDR3 sequence is CASSQGSSNQPQHF. The CDR3 nucleotides read TGTGCCAGCAGCCAGGGGAGTAGCAATCAGCCCCAGCATTTT.

The rearrangement uses TRBV27 and TRBJ1-2; TRBD1 aligns across 7 bases. V lost 6 bases to trimming and J lost 4 bases; unmatched junction nucleotides: 8. The CDR3 is 14 amino acids. Germline V lookup: CDR1 MNHEY, CDR2 SMNVEV (reference sequence). Here the CDR3 DNA reads TGTGCCAGCAGCCTTATAGGGGGCGCCTATGGCTACACCTTC. Its protein is CASSLIGGAYGYTF.

The J gene is TRBJ2-6, the V gene TRBV9, with 10 bases matching TRBD2. With 3 bases clipped from V and 3 bases from J, the junction kept 6 bases outside the gene matches. Germline V gene sequence: CDR1 SGDLS, CDR2 YYNGEE. This CDR3 contains 17 residues. CDR3 loop: CASSGDGTSDGANVLTF. Written as DNA, the CDR3 is TGTGCCAGCAGCGGGGACGGGACTAGCGATGGGGCCAACGTCCTGACTTTC.

The rearrangement uses TRBV11-3 and TRBJ2-7; the match to TRBD2 covers 13 bases. The V gene's germline CDR1 is SGHNT and CDR2 YENEEA. V shed 2 bases, J shed 5 bases, and the junction held 6 bases outside the gene matches. The CDR3 runs 16 residues. The CDR3 DNA reads TGTGCCAGCAGCTTAATACTAGCGGGGGGGTTCGACGAGCAGTACTTC. Amino acid sequence: CASSLILAGGFDEQYF.

V gene TRBV5-3 combines with J gene TRBJ2-1, with 14 bases aligning to TRBD2. TRBV5-3 is an open reading frame whose function is uncertain. The V gene end was trimmed by 4 bases and the J gene end by 7 bases; junction bases not matched to a gene: 13. The CDR3 has 18 amino acids. CDR3 bases: TGTGCCAGAAGCCCCCTTTACCCGGGACTAGCGGGAGTAAATGAGCAGTTCTTC. Amino acids: CARSPLYPGLAGVNEQFF.

This chain connects TRBV27 to TRBJ2-7; a weak D match, TRBD2 (6 bases). The CDR3 loop spans 15 amino acids. Trimming shortened V by 2 bases and J by 1 base, and 12 bases separated the two germline ends. Per germline, CDR1 MNHEY and CDR2 SMNVEV (reference sequence). CDR3 region: CASSLGRLGSYEQYF. As DNA, the CDR3 is TGTGCCAGCAGTTTAGGGAGACTAGGGTCCTACGAGCAGTACTTC.

The chain uses TRBV9 and TRBJ1-3; the D is unclear. Trimming pared 3 bases from V and 4 bases from J, leaving 11 bases between. This CDR3 is built from 14 residues. Germline V gene lookup returns CDR1 SGDLS and CDR2 YYNGEE. The CDR3 reads CASSAYLSGNTIYF. The CDR3 DNA reads TGTGCCAGCAGCGCCTACTTATCCGGAAACACCATATATTTT.

The chain joins TRBV11-2 to TRBJ2-4; 8 bases are a match to TRBD2. Germline V CDR1 and CDR2: SGHAT, FQNNGV. After removal of 5 bases from V and 2 bases from J, the junction contained 8 bases not matched to a gene. CDR3 size: 16 residues. CDR3 DNA sequence: TGTGCCAGCAGCGAGCCTAGACTAGCGACCAAAAACATTCAGTACTTC. Translated: CASSEPRLATKNIQYF. Together with reference TRBV11-2 and TRBJ2-4, the CDR3 gives the full variable domain: EAGVAQSPRYKIIEKRQSVAFWCNPISGHATLYWYQQILGQGPKLLIQFQNNGVVDDSQLPKDRFSAERLKGVDSTLKIQPAKLEDSAVYLCASSEPRLATKNIQYFGAGTRLSVL.

V and J are TRBV4-3 and TRBJ1-1, with 7 positions matching TRBD1. The trim removed 2 bases at V and 4 bases at J, leaving 7 bases unmatched. This CDR3 contains 15 residues. Germline V CDR1 and CDR2: LGHNA, YSLEER. The CDR3 DNA is TGCGCCAGCAGCCAAACCTGGACAGGCTTCACTGAAGCTTTCTTT. Translation gives CASSQTWTGFTEAFF.

The J gene is TRBJ2-7, the V gene TRBV30, with TRBD2 as a possible D gene (7 bases). Germline V lookup: CDR1 GTSNPN, CDR2 SVGIG (reference sequence). The CDR3 covers 13 residues. V was clipped by 5 bases and J by 6 bases, with 17 bases between them. The CDR3 DNA is TGTGCCTGGCTAATCCCGGGGGGCGCCGAGCAGTACTTC. Protein product: CAWLIPGGAEQYF.

This clone has a single count. The chain uses TRBV6-1 and TRBJ1-5; D not resolved. The germline V and J ends were trimmed by 7 bases and 4 bases, with 17 bases remaining between them. The germline V gene has CDR1 MNHNS and CDR2 SASEGT. This CDR3 has 15 amino acids. CDR3 bases: TGTGCCAGCAACCTCGGGGAAAACTTAAATCAGCCCCAGCATTTT. Encoded protein: CASNLGENLNQPQHF.

This sequence joins TRBV2 and TRBJ2-5; the match to TRBD1 covers 8 bases. Germline V gene sequence: CDR1 SNHLY, CDR2 FYNNEI. The junction had 11 bases not matched to a gene; V was cut back by 6 bases and J by 5 bases. The CDR3 runs to 15 residues. DNA of the CDR3: TGTGCCAGCAGCTCCGAGACAGGGGTGGTCGAGACCCAGTACTTC. Encoded protein: CASSSETGVVETQYF.

This chain links TRBV7-9 with TRBJ1-2; D gene ambiguous. V was pared by 0 bases and J by 4 bases, with 9 bases between. Germline-derived CDR1 and CDR2 are SEHNR and FQNEAQ (reference sequence). This CDR3 region has 14 residues. The CDR3, as DNA: TGTGCCAGCAGCTTAGCAGAGGGAGGCTATGGCTACACCTTC. Translating it yields CASSLAEGGYGYTF.

Points on this clone: A junction boundary mismatches the germline segment, possibly from a read error. The chain employs TRBV7-7 and TRBJ2-7; 7 bases are shared with TRBD1. This CDR3 has 15 amino acids. CDR1 is SSHAT and CDR2 is FNYEAQ in the germline V gene (reference sequence). CDR3 sequence reads: CASSLVLGQKYEQYF. CDR3 DNA: TGTGCTAGCAGCTTAGTTCTGGGACAGAAGTACGAGCAGTACTTC.

This rearrangement joins TRBV5-5 to TRBJ1-5; no clear D. Between the trimmed V and J ends, which lost 3 bases and 0 bases, there was a span of 10 bases. CDR3 length: 15 amino acids. The germline V gene encodes CDR1 SGHKS and CDR2 YYEKEE (reference sequence). The CDR3 nucleotides are TGTGCCAGCAGCTCCGAGGGAAATAGCAATCAGCCCCAGCATTTT. It is translated as CASSSEGNSNQPQHF.